Presented here are 20 T cell receptor beta chains from one specimen sequenced in a study of blood T cell repertoires in COVID-19. Sequencing used immunoSEQ multiplex PCR; TCRdb keeps in-frame clones, though not all of them. The top ten hold less than 2.5% of the sample, which has 310,000 or so clones, more than 75% seen once. Specimen: peripheral blood. These receptors were obtained from a woman aged 25 to 39 who had recovered from COVID-19.

This chain joins TRBV7-2 and TRBJ2-1, with a possible D match to TRBD1 (5 bases). The CDR3 loop spans 12 amino acids. The V gene's germline CDR1 is SGHTA and CDR2 FQGNSA. Trimming took off 6 bases at V and 7 bases at J, with 10 bases between the two ends. CDR3 protein: CASRAGLNEQFF. In nucleotides, the CDR3 is TGTGCCAGCAGGGCAGGGTTAAATGAGCAGTTCTTC.

This clone was picked up one time. The chain uses TRBV4-1 and TRBJ1-1, with D perhaps TRBD1 (6 bases). The germline V gene has CDR1 MGHRA and CDR2 YSYEKL. The ends were cut back, 3 bases at V and 5 bases at J, with 10 bases in the middle. The CDR3 contains 13 residues. Written as DNA, the CDR3 is TGCGCCAGCAGCCAGGCTAGGGGGACTGAAGCTTTCTTT. Protein product: CASSQARGTEAFF.

The gene calls are TRBV30 and TRBJ2-3; tentatively, D is TRBD2 (6 bases). This CDR3 spans 13 amino acids. V was clipped by 4 bases and J by 4 bases, with 12 bases between them. Germline CDR1 reads GTSNPN; CDR2 reads SVGIG (reference sequence). CDR3: CAWKPGEADTQYF. Written as DNA, the CDR3 is TGTGCCTGGAAACCGGGGGAGGCAGATACGCAGTATTTT.

This chain uses TRBV2 with TRBJ1-6, with D unclear. The CDR3 covers 15 residues. The V gene lost 4 bases and the J gene lost 7 bases, with 14 bases spanning the gap. CDR1 and CDR2 from the germline V gene are SNHLY and FYNNEI. The CDR3: CASSGEGQENSPLHF. DNA for the CDR3: TGTGCCAGCAGTGGAGAGGGCCAAGAAAATTCACCCCTCCACTTT. Variable domain in full (rest from reference TRBV2 and TRBJ1-6): EPEVTQTPSHQVTQMGQEVILRCVPISNHLYFYWYRQILGQKVEFLVSFYNNEISEKSEIFDDQFSVERPDGSNFTLKIRSTKLEDSAMYFCASSGEGQENSPLHFGNGTRLTVT.

The chain joins TRBV10-2 to TRBJ2-3; tentatively, D is TRBD2 (5 bases). The CDR3 sequence is 14 residues long. Germline loops: CDR1 WSHSY, CDR2 SAAADI. With 5 bases removed from V and 4 bases from J, the gap between germline ends came to 13 bases. In DNA, the CDR3 is TGCGCCAGCAGTCTCGGAGGTTCAGCAGATACGCAGTATTTT. Amino acid sequence: CASSLGGSADTQYF.

This CDR3 is CASSLESTGLTEAFF. CDR3 in DNA: TGTGCCAGCAGCTTAGAATCAACAGGGCTCACTGAAGCTTTCTTT. V is TRBV7-9 and J is TRBJ1-1, with a tentative D call TRBD1 (6 bases). Trimming stripped 1 base from V and 4 bases from J, with 13 bases between. Germline V gene sequence: CDR1 SEHNR, CDR2 FQNEAQ (reference sequence). This CDR3 comprises 15 residues. Filled out from reference TRBV7-9 and TRBJ1-1, the complete variable domain reads DTGVSQNPRHKITKRGQNVTFRCDPISEHNRLYWYRQTLGQGPEFLTYFQNEAQLEKSRLLSDRFSAERPKGSFSTLEIQRTEQGDSAMYLCASSLESTGLTEAFFGQGTRLTVV.

V is TRBV7-9 and J is TRBJ2-7, with D maybe TRBD2 (6 bases). CDR1 and CDR2 (germline): SEHNR, FQNEAQ (reference sequence). CDR3 size: 15 residues. Between the trimmed V and J ends, which lost 5 bases and 6 bases, there was a span of 20 bases. CDR3 sequence (DNA): TGTGCCAGCAGCGAAGGAGGGGTAGCCTATTTCGAGCAGTACTTC. It codes for CASSEGGVAYFEQYF.

This chain uses TRBV24-1 with TRBJ2-3; TRBD2 is a possible D gene (7 bases). V gave up 5 bases and J gave up 2 bases, with 10 bases separating them. Per germline, CDR1 KGHDR and CDR2 SFDVKD. This CDR3 region has 14 residues. CDR3: CATSGGGPTDTQYF. The CDR3 nucleotides are TGTGCCACCAGTGGGGGGGGGCCCACAGATACGCAGTATTTT.

V is TRBV7-2 and J is TRBJ1-1; tentative D call: TRBD1 (5 bases). This CDR3 is built from 14 residues. Germline V CDR1 and CDR2: SGHTA, FQGNSA. V shed 5 bases and J shed 0 bases, with 10 bases lying between them. The CDR3 here is CASSPGLMNTEAFF. CDR3 nucleotide sequence: TGTGCCAGCAGCCCGGGACTGATGAACACTGAAGCTTTCTTT.

This clone was observed a single time. The rearrangement links TRBV6-5 to TRBJ2-1, with 7 bases aligning to TRBD2. The V gene's germline CDR1 is MNHEY and CDR2 SVGAGI. V lost 2 bases and J lost 4; bases outside the gene matches: 5. The CDR3 loop spans 15 amino acids. The CDR3 here is CASSYGGLTYNEQFF. DNA of the CDR3: TGTGCCAGCAGTTACGGGGGACTAACATACAATGAGCAGTTCTTC.

CDR3 bases: TGTGCCAGCAGCGTAGGGACAGGCGCCTTCGACGAGCAGTACTTC. Translating gives CASSVGTGAFDEQYF. V and J are TRBV9 and TRBJ2-7; 7 positions match TRBD1. The CDR3 runs to 15 residues. Germline trimming cut 0 bases from V and 5 bases from J; bases unmatched to any gene: 8. Germline V gene sequence: CDR1 SGDLS, CDR2 YYNGEE.

This clone was detected only once. The rearrangement links TRBV10-3 to TRBJ1-2; 8 bases align to TRBD1. J was trimmed by 6 bases and V by 3 bases; bases with no gene match: 9. CDR1 and CDR2 from the germline V gene are ENHRY and SYGVKD. CDR3 length: 15 amino acids. The CDR3 loop is CAISEGPSGGDGYTF. The CDR3 DNA sequence: TGTGCCATCAGTGAAGGTCCCTCAGGGGGCGATGGCTACACCTTC.

The rearrangement links TRBV6-2 or TRBV6-3 to TRBJ2-1; TRBD1 matches at 8 bases. This CDR3 is built from 15 residues. Germline CDR1 is MNHEY and CDR2 is SVGEGT. After removal of 4 bases from V and 3 bases from J, the junction contained 5 bases not matched to a gene. DNA for the CDR3: TGTGCCAGCAGTTCGGGACAGGACATCTACAATGAGCAGTTCTTC. Its protein is CASSSGQDIYNEQFF.

This chain connects TRBV5-1 to TRBJ2-5; 7 nucleotides match TRBD1. Trimming removed 3 bases from V and 2 bases from J; junction bases left unmatched: 4. Per germline, CDR1 SGHRS and CDR2 YFSETQ. CDR3 length: 14 amino acids. CDR3 sequence: CASSYRTGQETQYF. The CDR3, as DNA: TGCGCCAGCAGCTATCGGACAGGACAAGAGACCCAGTACTTC.

This clone appeared a single time. This chain uses TRBV5-8 with TRBJ2-1, with TRBD1 identical over 9 bases. The CDR3 runs to 15 residues. The V segment lost 2 bases and the J segment 4 bases; nucleotides outside the gene matches: 4. CDR1 is SGHTS, CDR2 YDEGEE, per germline. CDR3 loop: CASSLDRGGYNEQFF. The CDR3 nucleotides are TGTGCCAGCAGCTTAGACAGGGGGGGTTACAATGAGCAGTTCTTC.

This chain joins TRBV27 and TRBJ2-6; D is ambiguous. Trimming took off 2 bases at V and 0 bases at J, with 5 bases between the two ends. The length of the CDR3 is 15 residues. Germline loops: CDR1 MNHEY, CDR2 SMNVEV (reference sequence). The CDR3 sequence is CASSLRSSGANVLTF. CDR3 bases: TGTGCCAGCAGTTTACGTAGCTCTGGGGCCAACGTCCTGACTTTC.

DNA for the CDR3: TGCGCCAGCAGCTTGGTTGGGGGCTACACAGATACGCAGTATTTT. It translates to CASSLVGGYTDTQYF. This chain links TRBV5-1 with TRBJ2-3; possible D gene TRBD1, 6 bases. The CDR3 spans 15 residues. CDR1 SGHRS and CDR2 YFSETQ come from the germline V gene. V lost 0 bases and J 2 bases, leaving 10 bases between the germline ends. Filled out from reference TRBV5-1 and TRBJ2-3, the complete variable domain reads KAGVTQTPRYLIKTRGQQVTLSCSPISGHRSVSWYQQTPGQGLQFLFEYFSETQRNKGNFPGRFSGRQFSNSRSEMNVSTLELGDSALYLCASSLVGGYTDTQYFGPGTRLTVL.

The rearrangement joins TRBV11-2 to TRBJ2-1, with TRBD2 matching over 9 bases. The CDR3 spans 15 residues. Trimming at V came to 6 bases and at J to 7 bases, leaving 10 bases not matched to a gene. Germline V gene data show CDR1 as SGHAT and CDR2 as FQNNGV. The chain's CDR3 is CASSFSGLAPNEQFF. CDR3 nucleotide sequence: TGTGCCAGCAGTTTCTCCGGACTAGCGCCGAATGAGCAGTTCTTC.

The V and J genes are TRBV14 and TRBJ2-2; 9 bases fit TRBD2. The germline V gene encodes CDR1 SGHDN and CDR2 FVKESK. Germline trimming cut 0 bases from V and 8 bases from J; bases unmatched to any gene: 7. The CDR3 runs 16 residues. This CDR3 is CASSQDGGRASGELFF. The CDR3 DNA reads TGTGCCAGCAGCCAAGATGGCGGGAGGGCGTCTGGGGAGCTGTTTTTT.

The chain uses TRBV11-2 and TRBJ2-7; TRBD2 matches at 9 bases. The germline V gene encodes CDR1 SGHAT and CDR2 FQNNGV. Trimming at V came to 3 bases and at J to 0 bases, leaving 0 bases not matched to a gene. The CDR3 loop spans 14 amino acids. DNA of the CDR3: TGTGCCAGCAGCTTTAGCGGGGGCTCCTACGAGCAGTACTTC. This sequence encodes CASSFSGGSYEQYF. Combining the CDR3 with reference TRBV11-2 and TRBJ2-7 gives the whole variable domain EAGVAQSPRYKIIEKRQSVAFWCNPISGHATLYWYQQILGQGPKLLIQFQNNGVVDDSQLPKDRFSAERLKGVDSTLKIQPAKLEDSAVYLCASSFSGGSYEQYFGPGTRLTVT.